This TCR beta chain was profiled in a study of early T cells in non-severe SARS-CoV-2 infection. Study-wide background: The chains were unpaired, and the sequenced material was bulk RNA from unsorted whole blood.

This clonotype was counted ten times or more. Its antigen is undetermined. V lost 2 bases and J 1 base, leaving 12 bases between the germline ends. The CDR3 sequence is 16 residues long. Germline-derived CDR1 and CDR2 are KGHDR and SFDVKD. General study points: Anti-spike CD8 responses were favored by VDJdb matching, which missed private and CD4 specificities.

Unique molecular identifiers were attached to individual cDNA molecules. TCRdb independently ran MiXCR on the 5' RACE reads; one entry per CDR3 protein. The table lists 60,000 or so distinct CDR3 sequences, about 12% of them singletons, with 7.5% to 10% in the top ten. The receptor's source is an adult who was a healthcare worker with PCR-confirmed SARS-CoV-2 infection or an uninfected control (not recorded which). The chain recombines TRBV24-1 with TRBJ2-3; TRBD1 is a possible D gene (5 bases). Sequenced material: whole blood. This CDR3 reads CATSDSGPHRTDTQYF. DNA for the CDR3: TGTGCCACCAGTGATTCAGGGCCCCATCGCACAGATACGCAGTATTTT.